Listed here are 4 T cell receptor beta chains from one sample, sequenced in a study of beta chain features in type 1 diabetes. The entirety of the isolated RNA underwent reverse transcription, so expressed TCRB transcripts were sequenced. Profiled with immunoSEQ multiplex PCR; TCRdb holds only in-frame clones, not every one. Here the sample spans under 800,000 clones, about 14% being singletons. Sequenced input: naive CD4+ T cells from blood. The origin of the receptors is a man aged 18 to 30 in good health.

This clone has only a few counts. The chain couples TRBV29-1 to TRBJ2-2, with 9 bases fitting TRBD1. The J segment lost 1 base and the V segment lost 6 bases, leaving 3 bases of the junction unmatched. The CDR3 is made up of 14 amino acids. Germline V gives CDR1 SQVTM, CDR2 ANQGSEA. CDR3 sequence: CSVEDRGNTGELFF. The DNA of the CDR3 is TGCAGCGTCGAGGACAGGGGGAACACCGGGGAGCTGTTTTTT.

The V call is TRBV11-2, the J call TRBJ2-2; weak D call: TRBD2 (6 bases). V gave up 5 bases and J gave up 3 bases, with 16 bases separating them. The germline V gene encodes CDR1 SGHAT and CDR2 FQNNGV. The length of the CDR3 is 16 residues. CDR3 region: CASSLRTNLYTGELFF. The CDR3 DNA reads TGTGCCAGCAGCCTAAGGACTAACTTATACACCGGGGAGCTGTTTTTT.

The rearrangement joins TRBV5-1 to TRBJ2-7, with TRBD1 as a possible D gene (6 bases). The V gene lost 5 bases and the J gene lost 7 bases, with 19 bases spanning the gap. The CDR3 is 14 residues long. In germline, CDR1 is SGHRS, CDR2 YFSETQ. CDR3 coding DNA: TGCGCCAGCAGGCCCGGGACACCCTCCGGTGAGCAGTACTTC. This sequence encodes CASRPGTPSGEQYF.

This clone has a handful of counts. The J gene is TRBJ2-2, the V gene TRBV5-4; 7 bases are a match to TRBD2. The germline CDR1 and CDR2 sequences are SGHNT and YYREEE (reference sequence). With 0 bases clipped from V and 1 base from J, the junction kept 0 bases outside the gene matches. The CDR3 loop spans 15 amino acids. The CDR3 nucleotides are TGTGCCAGCAGCTTGGCTAGCGGGAACACCGGGGAGCTGTTTTTT. This encodes CASSLASGNTGELFF. Supplemented by reference TRBV5-4 and TRBJ2-2, the full variable domain reads ETGVTQSPTHLIKTRGQQVTLRCSSQSGHNTVSWYQQALGQGPQFIFQYYREEENGRGNFPPRFSGLQFPNYSSELNVNALELDDSALYLCASSLASGNTGELFFGEGSRLTVL.